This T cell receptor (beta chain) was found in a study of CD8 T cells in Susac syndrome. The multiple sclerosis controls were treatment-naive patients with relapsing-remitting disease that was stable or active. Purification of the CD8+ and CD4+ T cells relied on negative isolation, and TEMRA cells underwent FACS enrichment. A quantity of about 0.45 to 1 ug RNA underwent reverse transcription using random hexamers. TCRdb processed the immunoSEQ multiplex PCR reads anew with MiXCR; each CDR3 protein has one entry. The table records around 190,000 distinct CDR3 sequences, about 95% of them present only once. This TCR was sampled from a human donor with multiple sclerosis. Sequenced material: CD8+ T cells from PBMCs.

The DNA for the CDR3 is TGTGCCTGGAGTGTACAATCCGGGAAGGGCTACACCTTC. Its protein product is CAWSVQSGKGYTF. The V and J genes are TRBV30 and TRBJ1-2, with D unclear. The CDR3 consists of 13 residues. Per germline, CDR1 GTSNPN and CDR2 SVGIG (reference sequence). V was trimmed by 0 bases and J by 8 bases, leaving 13 bases between them.